Listed below are T cell receptor beta chains from one sample, sequenced in a study of CXCR3-negative and CXCR3-positive naive CD8 T cells. From the 5' RACE reads, TCRdb lists one entry per CDR3 protein and no DNA. The listing records around 41,000 distinct CDR3 sequences. Material: memory CD8+ T cells from blood. These receptors were collected from a human donor in good health. Some clones in this sample may be carry-over from other donors' samples. The CDR3 runs from the conserved cysteine through the conserved F or W. Rows give clone size only sometimes, using once, few, many, or a class for an expanded clone.

j_call: TRBJ2-1; v_call: TRBV29-1; clone_size: .; cdr3_aa: CSAPMSGDPYNEQFF
j_call: TRBJ2-1; v_call: TRBV6-4; clone_size: .; cdr3_aa: CASSDRGGGAYNEQFF
j_call: TRBJ2-3; v_call: TRBV28; clone_size: .; cdr3_aa: CASSFPQGEGTDTQYF
j_call: TRBJ2-1; v_call: TRBV7-9; clone_size: .; cdr3_aa: CASSESDSEQFF
j_call: TRBJ1-5; v_call: TRBV7-9; clone_size: .; cdr3_aa: CASSLVGDSNQPQHF
j_call: TRBJ2-3; v_call: TRBV11-2; clone_size: medium-sized; cdr3_aa: CASSLDFGFADTQYF
j_call: TRBJ1-2; v_call: TRBV29-1; clone_size: .; cdr3_aa: CSAEGAGYGYTF
j_call: TRBJ2-7; v_call: TRBV5-6; clone_size: .; cdr3_aa: CASSLAPTSYEQYF
j_call: TRBJ2-1; v_call: TRBV5-4; clone_size: .; cdr3_aa: CASSYRTSNEQFF
j_call: TRBJ2-2; v_call: TRBV7-2; clone_size: .; cdr3_aa: CASSSRLRTPRYWTGELFF
j_call: TRBJ1-1; v_call: TRBV6-4; clone_size: .; cdr3_aa: CARSAGGENTEAFF
j_call: TRBJ2-7; v_call: TRBV20-1; clone_size: .; cdr3_aa: CSARDVGWASYEQYF
j_call: TRBJ1-6; v_call: TRBV3-2; clone_size: .; cdr3_aa: CASTRDRYNSPLHF
j_call: TRBJ2-7; v_call: TRBV5-1; clone_size: .; cdr3_aa: CASSLGSGPTYEQYF
j_call: TRBJ1-1; v_call: TRBV6-6; clone_size: .; cdr3_aa: CASSLIGLGPNTEAFF
j_call: TRBJ2-5; v_call: TRBV20-1; clone_size: .; cdr3_aa: CSANGDRALSSGETQYF
j_call: TRBJ2-7; v_call: TRBV27; clone_size: .; cdr3_aa: CASTPGGSYEQYF
j_call: TRBJ2-4; v_call: TRBV7-8; clone_size: .; cdr3_aa: CASSPRQVAKNIQYF
j_call: TRBJ1-1; v_call: TRBV7-8; clone_size: .; cdr3_aa: CASSPHGDLWGTEAFF
j_call: TRBJ2-2; v_call: TRBV14; clone_size: .; cdr3_aa: CASSQVNYGELFF
j_call: TRBJ1-5; v_call: TRBV7-9; clone_size: .; cdr3_aa: CASSYTGSGQPQHF
j_call: TRBJ2-1; v_call: TRBV4-3; clone_size: .; cdr3_aa: CASSLGQGAGNEQFF
j_call: TRBJ2-1; v_call: TRBV6-4; clone_size: .; cdr3_aa: CASSDSPSGGEQFF
j_call: TRBJ2-7; v_call: TRBV5-1; clone_size: .; cdr3_aa: CASSTDRGLYEQYF
j_call: TRBJ1-1; v_call: TRBV25-1; clone_size: .; cdr3_aa: CASREGGAGPEAFF
j_call: TRBJ2-2; v_call: TRBV6-4; clone_size: .; cdr3_aa: CASRPGQETGELFF
j_call: TRBJ2-3; v_call: TRBV3-1; clone_size: .; cdr3_aa: CASSQERGTDTQYF
j_call: TRBJ2-2; v_call: TRBV5-1; clone_size: .; cdr3_aa: CASSSDPVGGTGELFF
j_call: TRBJ2-2; v_call: TRBV6-6; clone_size: .; cdr3_aa: CASRGSVTGELFF
j_call: TRBJ2-1; v_call: TRBV6-4; clone_size: medium-sized; cdr3_aa: CASSSGGANEQFF
j_call: TRBJ2-2; v_call: TRBV7-7; clone_size: .; cdr3_aa: CASSLVDSNTGELFF
j_call: TRBJ2-6; v_call: TRBV11-2; clone_size: .; cdr3_aa: CASSSGTDSGANVLTF
j_call: TRBJ2-7; v_call: TRBV6-2/TRBV6-3; clone_size: .; cdr3_aa: CASSPPGTGVYEQYF
j_call: TRBJ2-7; v_call: TRBV28; clone_size: .; cdr3_aa: CASSLYRGAYEQYF
j_call: TRBJ2-7; v_call: TRBV29-1; clone_size: medium-sized; cdr3_aa: CSVEDSGGNEQYF
j_call: TRBJ1-4; v_call: TRBV7-9; clone_size: .; cdr3_aa: CASSLVRANEKLFF
j_call: TRBJ1-5; v_call: TRBV6-2/TRBV6-3; clone_size: .; cdr3_aa: CASRHYGNQPQHF
j_call: TRBJ1-6; v_call: TRBV12-3/TRBV12-4; clone_size: .; cdr3_aa: CASSFRRGYSPLHF
j_call: TRBJ2-1; v_call: TRBV29-1; clone_size: .; cdr3_aa: CSVDMTTYNEQFF